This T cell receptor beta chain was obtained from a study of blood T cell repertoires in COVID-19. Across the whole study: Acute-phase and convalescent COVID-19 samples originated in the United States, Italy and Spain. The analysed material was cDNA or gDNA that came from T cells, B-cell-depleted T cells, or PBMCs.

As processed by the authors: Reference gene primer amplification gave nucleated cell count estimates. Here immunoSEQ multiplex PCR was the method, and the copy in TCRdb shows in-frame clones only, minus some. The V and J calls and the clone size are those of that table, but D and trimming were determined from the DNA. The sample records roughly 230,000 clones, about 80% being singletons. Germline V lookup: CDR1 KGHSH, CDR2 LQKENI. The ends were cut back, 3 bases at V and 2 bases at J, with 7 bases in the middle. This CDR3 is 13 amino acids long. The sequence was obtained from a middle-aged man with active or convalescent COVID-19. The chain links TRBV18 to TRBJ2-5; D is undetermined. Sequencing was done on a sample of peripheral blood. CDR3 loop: CASSPVLQETQYF. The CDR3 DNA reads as TGTGCCAGCTCACCCGTCTTACAAGAGACCCAGTACTTC.